This T cell receptor (beta chain) was recovered during a study of cytomegalovirus exposure and HLA in healthy donors. The CDR3 spans 15 residues. Between the trimmed V and J ends, which lost 1 base and 2 bases, there was a span of 9 bases. Per germline, CDR1 LGHNA and CDR2 YSLEER. PCR employed 60 Vbeta and 13 Jbeta primers. Sequencing was performed with immunoSEQ multiplex PCR; in TCRdb, only in-frame clones are kept and a portion is missing. The table includes over 150,000 clones, roughly four fifths detected once. The study's findings and limits: Common viral pathogens (according to a later analysis) appeared linked to several of the most significant clusters. The majority of TCR sequences were rare, yet some public TCRs appeared in many donors.

Comment on this clone: Its antigen remains unknown.

This TCR came from a man aged 18 to 29 in good health and CMV-seronegative. Sequenced: PBMCs. This sequence joins TRBV4-3 and TRBJ1-3; D is undetermined. As DNA, the CDR3 is TGCGCCAGCAGCCAAGGAGCACGCACTGGAAACACCATATATTTT. Translating it yields CASSQGARTGNTIYF.